This entry is about one T cell receptor (beta chain). Its target is not known. From germline, CDR1 is SGHDT and CDR2 YYEEEE. The CDR3 sequence is 14 residues long. Trimming removed 0 bases from V and 0 bases from J, with 7 bases in between. The data derive from a study of shared clonotypes between healthy human individuals. General observations from the study: Depth of sequencing was expected to influence donor clonotype sharing.

Libraries were prepared by immunoSEQ multiplex PCR; TCRdb keeps only in-frame clonotypes and omits some of them. The top ten clones hold about 0.13% of a sample with millions of clones, roughly 94% of them seen once. The sequence was obtained from a man aged 18 to 30 in good health. The sequencing input was naive CD4+ T cells sorted from blood. Noted subset: CD45RA+ positively selected. The V call is TRBV5-6, the J call TRBJ2-7; D remains unclear. CDR3 amino acids: CASSLGWGSYEQYF. CDR3 sequence (DNA): TGTGCCAGCAGCTTGGGATGGGGCTCCTACGAGCAGTACTTC.